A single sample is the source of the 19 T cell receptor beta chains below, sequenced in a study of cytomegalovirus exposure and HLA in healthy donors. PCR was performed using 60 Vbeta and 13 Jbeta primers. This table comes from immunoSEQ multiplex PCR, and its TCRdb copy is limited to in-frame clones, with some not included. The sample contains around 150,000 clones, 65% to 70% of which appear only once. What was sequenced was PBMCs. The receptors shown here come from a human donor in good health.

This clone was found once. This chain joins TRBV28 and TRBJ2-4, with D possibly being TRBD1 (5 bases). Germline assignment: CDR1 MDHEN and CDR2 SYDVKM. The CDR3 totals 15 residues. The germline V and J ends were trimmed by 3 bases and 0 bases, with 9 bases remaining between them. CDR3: CASSFRQLAKNIQYF. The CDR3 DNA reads TGTGCCAGCAGTTTCCGACAGCTAGCCAAAAACATTCAGTACTTC.

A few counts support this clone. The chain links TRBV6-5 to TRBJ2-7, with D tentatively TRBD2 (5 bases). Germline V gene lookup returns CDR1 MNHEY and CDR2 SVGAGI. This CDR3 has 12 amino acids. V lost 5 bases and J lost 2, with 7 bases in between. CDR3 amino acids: CASSGEPYEQYF. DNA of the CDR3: TGTGCCAGCAGTGGGGAGCCCTACGAGCAGTACTTC.

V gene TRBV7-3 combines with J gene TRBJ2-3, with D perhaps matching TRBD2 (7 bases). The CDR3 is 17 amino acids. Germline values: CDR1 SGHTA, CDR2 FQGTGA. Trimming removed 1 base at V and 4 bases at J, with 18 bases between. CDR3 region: CASSLKGGVAGADTQYF. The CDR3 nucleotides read TGTGCCAGCAGCTTAAAGGGGGGCGTGGCGGGAGCAGATACGCAGTATTTT. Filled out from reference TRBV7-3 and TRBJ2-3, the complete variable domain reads GAGVSQTPSNKVTEKGKYVELRCDPISGHTALYWYRQSLGQGPEFLIYFQGTGAADDSGLPNDRFFAVRPEGSVSTLKIQRTERGDSAVYLCASSLKGGVAGADTQYFGPGTRLTVL.

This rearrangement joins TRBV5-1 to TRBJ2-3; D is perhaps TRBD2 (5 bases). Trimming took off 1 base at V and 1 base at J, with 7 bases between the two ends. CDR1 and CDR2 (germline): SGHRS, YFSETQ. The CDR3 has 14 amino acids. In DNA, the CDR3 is TGCGCCAGCAGCTTGTTTAGCGGCACAGATACGCAGTATTTT. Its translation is CASSLFSGTDTQYF.

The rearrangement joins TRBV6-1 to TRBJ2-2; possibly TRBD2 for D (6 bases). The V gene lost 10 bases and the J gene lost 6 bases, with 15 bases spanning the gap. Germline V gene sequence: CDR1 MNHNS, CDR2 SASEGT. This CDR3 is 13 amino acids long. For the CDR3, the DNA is TGTGCCACCCAAAGACTAGACGCCGGGGAGCTGTTTTTT. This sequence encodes CATQRLDAGELFF.

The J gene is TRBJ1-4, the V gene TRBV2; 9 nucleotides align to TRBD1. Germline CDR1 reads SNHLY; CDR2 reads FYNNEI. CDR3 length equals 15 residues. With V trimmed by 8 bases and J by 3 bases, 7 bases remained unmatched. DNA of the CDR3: TGTGCCAGCGAGGGGGACAGGGCGGCTAATGAAAAACTGTTTTTT. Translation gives CASEGDRAANEKLFF.

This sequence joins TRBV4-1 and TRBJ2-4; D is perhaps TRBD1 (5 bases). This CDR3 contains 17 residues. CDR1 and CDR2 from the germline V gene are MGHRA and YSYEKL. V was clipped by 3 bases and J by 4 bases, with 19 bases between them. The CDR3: CASSQETGQVQKNIQYF. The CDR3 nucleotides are TGCGCCAGCAGCCAGGAAACAGGCCAGGTCCAAAAAAACATTCAGTACTTC.

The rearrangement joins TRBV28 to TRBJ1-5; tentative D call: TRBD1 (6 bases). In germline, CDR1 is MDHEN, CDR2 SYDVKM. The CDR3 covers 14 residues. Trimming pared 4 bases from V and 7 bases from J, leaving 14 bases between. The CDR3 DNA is TGTGCCAGCAGTTACTCTTACAGGGACCAGCCCCAGCATTTT. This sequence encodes CASSYSYRDQPQHF.

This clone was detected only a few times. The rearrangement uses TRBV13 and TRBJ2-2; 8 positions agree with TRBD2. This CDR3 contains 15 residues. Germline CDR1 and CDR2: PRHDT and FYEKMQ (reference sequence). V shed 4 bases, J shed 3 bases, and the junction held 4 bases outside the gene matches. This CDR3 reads CASSYSGSDTGELFF. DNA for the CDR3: TGTGCCAGCAGCTACAGCGGGAGTGACACCGGGGAGCTGTTTTTT.

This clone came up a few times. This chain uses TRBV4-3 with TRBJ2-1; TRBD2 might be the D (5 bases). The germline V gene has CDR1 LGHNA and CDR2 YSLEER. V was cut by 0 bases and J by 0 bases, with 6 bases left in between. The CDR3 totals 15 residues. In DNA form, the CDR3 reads TGCGCCAGCAGCCAAGACGGGAACTCCTACAATGAGCAGTTCTTC. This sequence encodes CASSQDGNSYNEQFF.

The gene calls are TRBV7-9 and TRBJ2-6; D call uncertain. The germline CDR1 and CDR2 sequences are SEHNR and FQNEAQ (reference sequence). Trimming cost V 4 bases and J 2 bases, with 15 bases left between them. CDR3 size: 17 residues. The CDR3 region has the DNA TGTGCCAGCAGCTCCTCCGAGCTACCTCCTGGGGCCAACGTCCTGACTTTC. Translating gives CASSSSELPPGANVLTF.

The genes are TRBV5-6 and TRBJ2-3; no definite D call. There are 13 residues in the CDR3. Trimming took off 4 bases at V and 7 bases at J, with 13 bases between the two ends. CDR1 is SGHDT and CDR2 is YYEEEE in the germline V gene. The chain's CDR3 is CASSTGSIYTQYF. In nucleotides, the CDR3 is TGTGCCAGCAGCACTGGTAGTATATATACGCAGTATTTT.

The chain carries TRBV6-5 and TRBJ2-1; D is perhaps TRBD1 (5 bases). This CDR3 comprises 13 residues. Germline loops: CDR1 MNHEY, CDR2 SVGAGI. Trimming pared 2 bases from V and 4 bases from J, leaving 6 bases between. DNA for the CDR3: TGTGCCAGCAGTTACCGACAGTACAATGAGCAGTTCTTC. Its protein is CASSYRQYNEQFF.

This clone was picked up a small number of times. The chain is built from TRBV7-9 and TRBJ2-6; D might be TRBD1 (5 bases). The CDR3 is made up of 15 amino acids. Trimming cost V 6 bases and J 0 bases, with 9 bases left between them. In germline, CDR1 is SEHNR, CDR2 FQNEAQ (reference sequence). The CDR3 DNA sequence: TGTGCCAGCAGGTCAGGGCCCTCTGGGGCCAACGTCCTGACTTTC. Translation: CASRSGPSGANVLTF.

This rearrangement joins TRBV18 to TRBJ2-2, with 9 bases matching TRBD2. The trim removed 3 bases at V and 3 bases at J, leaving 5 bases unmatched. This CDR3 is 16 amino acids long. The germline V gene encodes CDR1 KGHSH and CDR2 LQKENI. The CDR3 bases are TGTGCCAGCTCACCCCCTAGCGGGACATACACCGGGGAGCTGTTTTTT. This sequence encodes CASSPPSGTYTGELFF.

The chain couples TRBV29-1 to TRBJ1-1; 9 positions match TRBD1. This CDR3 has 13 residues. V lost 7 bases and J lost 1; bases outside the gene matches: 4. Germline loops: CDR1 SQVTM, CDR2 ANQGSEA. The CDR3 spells CSESGQGNTEAFF. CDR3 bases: TGCAGCGAATCGGGACAGGGGAACACTGAAGCTTTCTTT.

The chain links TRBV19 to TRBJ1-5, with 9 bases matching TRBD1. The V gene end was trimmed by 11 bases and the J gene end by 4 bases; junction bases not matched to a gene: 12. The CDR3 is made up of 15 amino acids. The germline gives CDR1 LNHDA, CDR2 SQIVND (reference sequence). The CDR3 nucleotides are TGTGCCGTTCAGGGGCGGGACAGGGTAAATCAGCCCCAGCATTTT. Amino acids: CAVQGRDRVNQPQHF.

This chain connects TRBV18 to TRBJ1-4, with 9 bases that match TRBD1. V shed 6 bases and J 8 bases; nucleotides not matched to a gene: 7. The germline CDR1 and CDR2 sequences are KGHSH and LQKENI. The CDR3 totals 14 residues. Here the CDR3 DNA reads TGTGCCAGCTCCCCCGGGACAGGGACCGAAAAACTGTTTTTT. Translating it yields CASSPGTGTEKLFF.

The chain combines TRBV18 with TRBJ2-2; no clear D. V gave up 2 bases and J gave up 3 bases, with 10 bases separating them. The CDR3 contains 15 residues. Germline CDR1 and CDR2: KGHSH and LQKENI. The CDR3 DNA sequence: TGTGCCAGCTCACCAAGACCCCGGGACACCGGGGAGCTGTTTTTT. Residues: CASSPRPRDTGELFF.